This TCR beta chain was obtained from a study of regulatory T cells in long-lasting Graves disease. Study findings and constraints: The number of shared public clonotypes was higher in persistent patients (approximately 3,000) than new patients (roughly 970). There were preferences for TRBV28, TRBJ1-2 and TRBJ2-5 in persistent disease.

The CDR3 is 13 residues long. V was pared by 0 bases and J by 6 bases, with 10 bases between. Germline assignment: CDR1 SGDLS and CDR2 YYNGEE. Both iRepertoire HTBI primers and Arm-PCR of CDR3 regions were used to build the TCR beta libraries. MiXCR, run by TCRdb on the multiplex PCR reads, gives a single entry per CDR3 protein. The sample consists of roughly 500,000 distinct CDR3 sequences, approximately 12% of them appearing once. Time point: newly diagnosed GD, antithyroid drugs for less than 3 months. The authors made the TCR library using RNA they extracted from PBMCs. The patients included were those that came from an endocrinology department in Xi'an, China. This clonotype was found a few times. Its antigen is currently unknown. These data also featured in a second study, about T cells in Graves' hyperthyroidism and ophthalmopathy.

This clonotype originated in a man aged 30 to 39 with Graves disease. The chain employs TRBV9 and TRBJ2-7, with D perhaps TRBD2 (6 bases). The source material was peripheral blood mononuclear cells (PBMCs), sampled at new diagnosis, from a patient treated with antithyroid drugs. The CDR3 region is CASSVAGGAEQYF. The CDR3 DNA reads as TGTGCCAGCAGCGTAGCTGGAGGGGCCGAGCAGTACTTC.